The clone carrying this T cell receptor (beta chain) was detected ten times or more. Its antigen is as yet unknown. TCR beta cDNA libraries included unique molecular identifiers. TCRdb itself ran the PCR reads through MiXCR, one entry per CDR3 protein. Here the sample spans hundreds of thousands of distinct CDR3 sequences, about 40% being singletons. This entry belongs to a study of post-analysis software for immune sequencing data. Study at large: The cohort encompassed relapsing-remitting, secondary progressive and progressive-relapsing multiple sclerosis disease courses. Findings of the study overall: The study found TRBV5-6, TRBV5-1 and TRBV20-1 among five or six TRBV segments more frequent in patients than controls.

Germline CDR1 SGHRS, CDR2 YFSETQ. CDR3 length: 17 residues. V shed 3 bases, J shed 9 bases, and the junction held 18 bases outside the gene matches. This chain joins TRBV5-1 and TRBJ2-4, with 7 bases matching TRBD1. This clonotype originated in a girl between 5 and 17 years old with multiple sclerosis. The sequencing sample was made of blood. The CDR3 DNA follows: TGCGCCAGCAGCTCCTCGTCACAGGGGTCGGCATTGGGCATTCAGTACTTC. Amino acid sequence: CASSSSSQGSALGIQYF.